These 17 T cell receptor beta chains originate from one sample sequenced in a study of cytomegalovirus exposure and HLA in healthy donors. PCR employed 60 Vbeta and 13 Jbeta primers. Assay used: immunoSEQ multiplex PCR; TCRdb lists only in-frame clones, some missing. The sample shows some 200,000 clones, almost 70% of them seen only once. The sequenced sample was PBMCs. The receptors stem from a man aged 40-49 years in good health and CMV-seropositive.

In this sample, this clone turned up once. The V and J genes are TRBV10-2 and TRBJ1-2; D might be TRBD1 (5 bases). Trimming shortened V by 2 bases and J by 7 bases, and 17 bases separated the two germline ends. This CDR3 comprises 15 residues. Germline lookup yields CDR1 WSHSY and CDR2 SAAADI. The CDR3 DNA sequence: TGCGCCAGCAGTGAGCCCTTAGGAGGGGACGCTGGCTACACCTTC. Protein product: CASSEPLGGDAGYTF.

V and J are TRBV6-6 and TRBJ2-5; TRBD2 might be the D (5 bases). CDR1 is MNHNY, CDR2 SVGAGI, per germline (reference sequence). Trimming stripped 6 bases from V and 5 bases from J, with 13 bases between. CDR3 length: 13 amino acids. Written as DNA, the CDR3 is TGTGCCAGCAGGCCTTTAAGAGGGGAGACCCAGTACTTC. Residues: CASRPLRGETQYF.

The V and J genes are TRBV7-9 and TRBJ2-7, with TRBD2 matching over 7 bases. The CDR3 totals 16 residues. CDR1 SEHNR and CDR2 FQNEAQ come from the germline V gene (reference sequence). The V segment lost 4 bases and the J segment 0 bases; nucleotides outside the gene matches: 9. In nucleotides, the CDR3 is TGTGCCAGCAGCTCGACAGTAGCGGGCCTCTCCTACGAGCAGTACTTC. Its protein is CASSSTVAGLSYEQYF.

This clone was picked up a small number of times. The chain links TRBV5-6 to TRBJ1-1; D not certain. This CDR3 spans 15 amino acids. Trimming removed 1 base at V and 3 bases at J, with 13 bases between. Per the germline V gene, CDR1 is SGHDT and CDR2 is YYEEEE. CDR3 bases: TGTGCCAGCAGCTTGATGGGCAGGTTAGACACTGAAGCTTTCTTT. Protein: CASSLMGRLDTEAFF.

This clone was observed a few times. This chain links TRBV6-4 with TRBJ1-1, with 8 bases fitting TRBD1. This CDR3 has 13 amino acids. Germline trimming cut 11 bases from V and 0 bases from J; bases unmatched to any gene: 5. The germline CDR1 and CDR2 sequences are MRHNA and SNTAGT. The CDR3 region is CASRQGMNTEAFF. CDR3 coding DNA: TGTGCCTCCCGACAGGGGATGAACACTGAAGCTTTCTTT.

The chain is built from TRBV20-1 and TRBJ1-1; D gene uncertain. Trimming took off 3 bases at V and 7 bases at J, with 9 bases between the two ends. This CDR3 is built from 11 residues. CDR1 is DFQATT and CDR2 is SNEGSKA in the germline V gene (reference sequence). The CDR3 nucleotides are TGCAGTGCTAGTGACATTATTGAAGCTTTCTTT. Translating gives CSASDIIEAFF.

The chain has TRBV11-2 and TRBJ2-1; perhaps TRBD2 as D (5 bases). V dropped 1 base and J dropped 7 bases, with 11 bases sitting between them. CDR1 is SGHAT and CDR2 is FQNNGV in the germline V gene. This CDR3 has 14 amino acids. The CDR3 loop is CASSLVAIGNEQFF. CDR3 in DNA: TGTGCCAGCAGCTTAGTAGCGATCGGGAATGAGCAGTTCTTC.

This clone was detected a few times. Here the CDR3 DNA reads TGTGCCAGCAGCTCCCGATTACAGGGATATGCAACTAATGAAAAACTGTTTTTT. Its protein is CASSSRLQGYATNEKLFF. The genes are TRBV5-5 and TRBJ1-4, with a tentative D call TRBD1 (6 bases). Germline V gene data show CDR1 as SGHKS and CDR2 as YYEKEE (reference sequence). Trimming pared 3 bases from V and 0 bases from J, leaving 18 bases between. This CDR3 region has 18 residues.

The J gene is TRBJ2-6, the V gene TRBV6-1; 8 bases agree with TRBD1. Germline values: CDR1 MNHNS, CDR2 SASEGT. CDR3 length: 15 residues. V was clipped by 5 bases and J by 3 bases; unmatched bases: 3. The CDR3 protein is CASSQDRDGANVLTF. CDR3 DNA: TGTGCCAGCAGTCAGGACAGGGATGGGGCCAACGTCCTGACTTTC.

The chain has TRBV6-5 and TRBJ1-1; D possibly corresponds to TRBD1 (6 bases). This CDR3 contains 12 residues. CDR1 is MNHEY and CDR2 is SVGAGI in the germline V gene. V lost 6 bases to trimming and J lost 7 bases, with 12 bases between them. The DNA of the CDR3 is TGTGCCAGCAGCCTGAGGGGGAGTGAAGCTTTCTTT. Residues: CASSLRGSEAFF.

The chain employs TRBV15 and TRBJ1-2; D is unresolved. Germline V gene data show CDR1 as LNHNV and CDR2 as YYDKDF (reference sequence). The V end was cut by 2 bases, the J end by 5 bases, with 15 bases between. The CDR3 runs 15 residues. CDR3 in amino acids: CATSRTGSVRYGYTF. CDR3 nucleotide sequence: TGTGCCACCAGCAGAACCGGGTCGGTCCGATATGGCTACACCTTC.

V gene TRBV7-7 combines with J gene TRBJ2-3; tentative D call: TRBD1 (5 bases). Deletions cut 1 base from V and 2 bases from J, with 13 bases between. The CDR3 sequence is 16 residues long. CDR1 SSHAT and CDR2 FNYEAQ come from the germline V gene (reference sequence). CDR3 bases: TGTGCCAGCAGCTTAGGGGCCGACAGATACACAGATACGCAGTATTTT. This sequence encodes CASSLGADRYTDTQYF.

This clone was observed once. The rearrangement joins TRBV25-1 to TRBJ2-1; D is possibly TRBD2 (6 bases). CDR3 length equals 15 residues. Germline loops: CDR1 MGHDK, CDR2 SYGVNS. Between the trimmed V and J ends, which lost 0 bases and 8 bases, there was a span of 14 bases. CDR3 sequence reads: CASSEYETRRDEQFF. The CDR3 DNA is TGTGCCAGCAGTGAATATGAGACTAGAAGGGATGAGCAGTTCTTC.

The V and J genes are TRBV5-6 and TRBJ2-7, with 7 bases that match TRBD1. V gave up 1 base and J gave up 6 bases; unmatched junction bases: 10. Germline V gives CDR1 SGHDT, CDR2 YYEEEE. This CDR3 has 15 residues. CDR3 bases: TGTGCCAGCAGCTTGTTAATGTGGGACAGTGGCGAGCAGTACTTC. Its translation: CASSLLMWDSGEQYF.

This chain uses TRBV7-2 with TRBJ2-7; a weak D match, TRBD2 (5 bases). The CDR3 covers 16 residues. V lost 0 bases to trimming and J lost 2 bases, with 14 bases between them. The germline CDR1 and CDR2 sequences are SGHTA and FQGNSA. CDR3 coding DNA: TGTGCCAGCAGCTTAGCAACGGAGGTCCCCACCTACGAGCAGTACTTC. Translating gives CASSLATEVPTYEQYF.

The chain employs TRBV6-5 and TRBJ1-5; 7 positions agree with TRBD1. This CDR3 has 15 amino acids. After removal of 7 bases from V and 2 bases from J, the junction contained 8 bases not matched to a gene. Germline loops: CDR1 MNHEY, CDR2 SVGAGI. CDR3: CASTPDTGGNQPQHF. The CDR3 nucleotides are TGTGCCAGCACCCCAGATACAGGGGGCAATCAGCCCCAGCATTTT.

This clone has a handful of counts. The chain links TRBV5-1 to TRBJ1-1; D is undetermined. V lost 6 bases, J lost 4 bases, and 16 bases lay in between. From germline, CDR1 is SGHRS and CDR2 YFSETQ. The length of the CDR3 is 14 residues. The CDR3 reads CASTLGGVITEAFF. The CDR3 region has the DNA TGCGCCAGCACCCTTGGCGGGGTGATCACTGAAGCTTTCTTT.